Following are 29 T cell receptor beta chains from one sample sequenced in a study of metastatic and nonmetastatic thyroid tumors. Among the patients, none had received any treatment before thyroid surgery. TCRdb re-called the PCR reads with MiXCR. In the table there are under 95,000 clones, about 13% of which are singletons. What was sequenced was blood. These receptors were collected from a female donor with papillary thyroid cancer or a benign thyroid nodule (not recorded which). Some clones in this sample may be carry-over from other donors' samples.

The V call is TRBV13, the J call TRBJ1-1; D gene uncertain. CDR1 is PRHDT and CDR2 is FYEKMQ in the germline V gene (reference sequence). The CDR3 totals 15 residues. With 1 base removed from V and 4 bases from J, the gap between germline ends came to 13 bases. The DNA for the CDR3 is TGTGCCAGCAGCTTAGTTCTCGGGGTGATCACTGAAGCTTTCTTT. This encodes CASSLVLGVITEAFF.

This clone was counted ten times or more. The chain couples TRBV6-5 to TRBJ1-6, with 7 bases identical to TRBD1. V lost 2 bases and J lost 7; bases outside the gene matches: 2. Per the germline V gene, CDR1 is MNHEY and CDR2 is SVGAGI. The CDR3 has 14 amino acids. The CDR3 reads CASSYRGPNSPLHF. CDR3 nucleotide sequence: TGTGCCAGCAGTTACAGGGGGCCCAATTCACCCCTCCACTTT.

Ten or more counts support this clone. The CDR3 is CASSFVVGPNYEQYF. CDR3 coding DNA: TGCGCCAGCAGCTTTGTTGTAGGGCCCAACTACGAGCAGTACTTC. The V call is TRBV5-1, the J call TRBJ2-7; no reliable D call. CDR3 length: 15 residues. Germline CDR1 SGHRS, CDR2 YFSETQ. The V and J ends lost 2 bases and 3 bases respectively, with 15 bases between them.

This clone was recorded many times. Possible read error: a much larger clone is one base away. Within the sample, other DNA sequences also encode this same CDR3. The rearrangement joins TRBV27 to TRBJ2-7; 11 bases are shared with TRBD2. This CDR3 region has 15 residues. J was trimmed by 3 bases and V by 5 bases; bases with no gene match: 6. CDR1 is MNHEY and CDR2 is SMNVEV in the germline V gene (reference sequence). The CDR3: CASSRATSGSYEQYF. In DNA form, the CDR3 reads TGTGCCAGCAGTCGAGCTACTAGCGGGAGCTACGAGCAGTACTTC.

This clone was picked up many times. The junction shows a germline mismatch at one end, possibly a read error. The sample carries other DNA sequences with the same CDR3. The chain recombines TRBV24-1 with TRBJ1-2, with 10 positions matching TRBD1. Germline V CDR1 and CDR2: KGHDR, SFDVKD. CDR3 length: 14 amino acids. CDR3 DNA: TGTGCCACCAGCGGGACAGGGGTTCCCTATGGCTACACCTTT. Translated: CATSGTGVPYGYTF.

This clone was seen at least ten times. CDR3 region: CASSLSGGGHTEAFF. The CDR3 nucleotides read TGTGCCAGCAGCTTGTCTGGCGGGGGACACACTGAAGCTTTCTTT. The chain couples TRBV5-4 to TRBJ1-1; TRBD1 might be the D (5 bases). Deletions cut 1 base from V and 3 bases from J, with 13 bases between. The germline CDR1 and CDR2 sequences are SGHNT and YYREEE (reference sequence). The CDR3 is made up of 15 amino acids.

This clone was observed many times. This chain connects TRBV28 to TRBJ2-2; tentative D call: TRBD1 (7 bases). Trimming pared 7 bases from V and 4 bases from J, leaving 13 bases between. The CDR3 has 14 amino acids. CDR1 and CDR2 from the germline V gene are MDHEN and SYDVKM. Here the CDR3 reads CASNGGGGTGELFF. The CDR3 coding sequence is TGTGCCAGCAATGGAGGGGGCGGCACCGGGGAGCTGTTTTTT.

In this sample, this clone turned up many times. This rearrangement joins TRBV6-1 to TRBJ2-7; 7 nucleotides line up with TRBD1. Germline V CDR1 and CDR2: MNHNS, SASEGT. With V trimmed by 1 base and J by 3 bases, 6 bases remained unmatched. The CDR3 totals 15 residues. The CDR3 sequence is CASSEGQGGFYEQYF. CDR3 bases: TGTGCCAGCAGTGAAGGACAGGGCGGGTTCTACGAGCAGTACTTC.

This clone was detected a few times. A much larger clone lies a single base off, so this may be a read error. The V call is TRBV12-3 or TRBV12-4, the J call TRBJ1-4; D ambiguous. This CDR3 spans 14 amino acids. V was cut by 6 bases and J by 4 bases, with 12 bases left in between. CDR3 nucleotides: TGTGCCAGCAGCGTACGTCCTTATAATGAAAAACTGTTTTTT. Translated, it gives CASSVRPYNEKLFF.

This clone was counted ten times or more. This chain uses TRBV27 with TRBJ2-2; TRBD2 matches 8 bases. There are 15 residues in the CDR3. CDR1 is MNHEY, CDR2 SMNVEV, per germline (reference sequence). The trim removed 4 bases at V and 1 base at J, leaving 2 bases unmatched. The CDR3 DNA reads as TGTGCCAGCAGTTGGGGACTAGTGAACACCGGGGAGCTGTTTTTT. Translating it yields CASSWGLVNTGELFF.

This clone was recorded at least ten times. CDR3 sequence reads: CASSPERETQYF. CDR3 coding DNA: TGTGCCAGTAGCCCGGAGCGCGAGACCCAGTACTTC. The chain is built from TRBV19 and TRBJ2-5; D is uncertain. The V end lost 6 bases, the J end lost 5 bases, and 10 bases lay between the germline ends. The germline V gene has CDR1 LNHDA and CDR2 SQIVND (reference sequence). The CDR3 spans 12 residues.

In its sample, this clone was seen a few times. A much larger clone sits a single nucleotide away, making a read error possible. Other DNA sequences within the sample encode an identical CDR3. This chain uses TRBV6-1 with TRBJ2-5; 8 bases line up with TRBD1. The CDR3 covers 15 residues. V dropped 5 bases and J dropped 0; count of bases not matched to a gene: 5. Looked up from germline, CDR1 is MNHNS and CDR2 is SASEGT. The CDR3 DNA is TGTGCCAGCAGTCACATGACAGGGGACCAAGAGACCCAGTACTTC. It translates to CASSHMTGDQETQYF.

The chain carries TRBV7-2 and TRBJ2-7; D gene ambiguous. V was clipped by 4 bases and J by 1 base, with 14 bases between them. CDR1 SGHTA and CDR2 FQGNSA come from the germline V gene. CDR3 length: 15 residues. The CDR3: CASSSAVGKSYEQYF. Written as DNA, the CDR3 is TGTGCCAGCAGCTCCGCAGTGGGCAAGTCCTACGAGCAGTACTTC. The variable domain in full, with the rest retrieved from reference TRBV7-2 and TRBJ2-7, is GAGVSQSPSNKVTEKGKDVELRCDPISGHTALYWYRQSLGQGLEFLIYFQGNSAPDKSGLPSDRFSAERTGGSVSTLTIQRTQQEDSAVYLCASSSAVGKSYEQYFGPGTRLTVT.

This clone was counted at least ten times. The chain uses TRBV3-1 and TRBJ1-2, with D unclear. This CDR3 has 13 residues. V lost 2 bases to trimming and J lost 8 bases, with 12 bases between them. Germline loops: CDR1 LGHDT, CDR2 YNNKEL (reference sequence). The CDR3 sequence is CASSQSYAEGYTF. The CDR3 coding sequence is TGTGCCAGCAGCCAATCCTATGCGGAAGGCTACACCTTC.

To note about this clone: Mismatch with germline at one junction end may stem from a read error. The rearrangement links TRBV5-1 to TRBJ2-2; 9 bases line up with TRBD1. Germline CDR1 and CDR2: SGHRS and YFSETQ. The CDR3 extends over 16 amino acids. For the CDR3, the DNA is TGCGCCATCAGCTTGGCGTGGACAGGGGACACCGGGGAGCTGTTTTTT. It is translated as CAISLAWTGDTGELFF.

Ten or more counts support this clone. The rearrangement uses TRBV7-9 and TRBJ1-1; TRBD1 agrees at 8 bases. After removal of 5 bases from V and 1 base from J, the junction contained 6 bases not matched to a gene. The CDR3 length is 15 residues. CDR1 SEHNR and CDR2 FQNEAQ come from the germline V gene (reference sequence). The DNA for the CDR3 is TGTGCCAGCAGCCAATCCGGGACAGGGAACACTGAAGCTTTCTTT. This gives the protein CASSQSGTGNTEAFF.

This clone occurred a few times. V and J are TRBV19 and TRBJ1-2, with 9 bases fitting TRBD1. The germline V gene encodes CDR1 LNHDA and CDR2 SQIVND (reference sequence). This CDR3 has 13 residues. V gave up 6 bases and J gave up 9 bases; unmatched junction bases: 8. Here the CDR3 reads CASSSGQGSCYTF. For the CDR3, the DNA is TGTGCCAGTAGCTCGGGACAGGGAAGTTGCTACACCTTC.

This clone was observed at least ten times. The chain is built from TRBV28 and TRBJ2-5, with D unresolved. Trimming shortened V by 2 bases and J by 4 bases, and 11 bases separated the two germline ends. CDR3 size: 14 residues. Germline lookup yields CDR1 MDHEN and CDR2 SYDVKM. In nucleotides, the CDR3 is TGTGCCAGCAGTTTAAGGTCGGTCCGAGAGACCCAGTACTTC. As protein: CASSLRSVRETQYF.

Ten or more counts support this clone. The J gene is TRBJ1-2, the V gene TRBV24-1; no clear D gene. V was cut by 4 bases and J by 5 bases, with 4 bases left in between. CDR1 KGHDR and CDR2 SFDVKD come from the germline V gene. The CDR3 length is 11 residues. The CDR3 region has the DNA TGTGCCACCAGTGAAGGGTATGGCTACACCTTC. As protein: CATSEGYGYTF.

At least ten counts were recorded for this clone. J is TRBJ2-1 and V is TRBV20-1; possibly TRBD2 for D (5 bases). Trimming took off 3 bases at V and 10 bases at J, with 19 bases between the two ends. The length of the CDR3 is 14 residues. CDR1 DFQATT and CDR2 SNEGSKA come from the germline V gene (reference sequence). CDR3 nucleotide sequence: TGCAGTGCTAGCGGTCTAGCCAACAACCGGGAGCAGTTCTTC. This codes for CSASGLANNREQFF.

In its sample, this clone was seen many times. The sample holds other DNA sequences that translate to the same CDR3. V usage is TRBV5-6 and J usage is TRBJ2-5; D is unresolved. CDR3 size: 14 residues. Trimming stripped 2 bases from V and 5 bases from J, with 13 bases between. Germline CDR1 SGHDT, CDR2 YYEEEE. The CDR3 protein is CASSFGPLAETQYF. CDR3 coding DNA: TGTGCCAGCAGCTTCGGACCCCTTGCGGAGACCCAGTACTTC.

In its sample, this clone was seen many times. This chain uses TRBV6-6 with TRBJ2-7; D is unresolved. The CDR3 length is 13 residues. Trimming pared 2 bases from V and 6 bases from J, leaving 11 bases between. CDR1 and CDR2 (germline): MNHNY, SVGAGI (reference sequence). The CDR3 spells CASSYISSFEQYF. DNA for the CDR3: TGTGCCAGCAGTTACATTAGCAGTTTCGAGCAGTACTTC.

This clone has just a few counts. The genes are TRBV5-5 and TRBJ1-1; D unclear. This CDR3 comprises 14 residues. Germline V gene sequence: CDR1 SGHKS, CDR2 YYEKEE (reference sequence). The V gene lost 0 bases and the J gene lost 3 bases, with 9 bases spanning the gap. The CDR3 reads CASSLAIWDTEAFF. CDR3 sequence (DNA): TGTGCCAGCAGCTTGGCAATATGGGACACTGAAGCTTTCTTT.

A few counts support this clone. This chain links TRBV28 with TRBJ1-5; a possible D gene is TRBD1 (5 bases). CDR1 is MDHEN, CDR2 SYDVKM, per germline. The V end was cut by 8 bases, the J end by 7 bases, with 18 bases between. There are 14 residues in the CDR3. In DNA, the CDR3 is TGTGCCAGCTCGTCGGGGGAGGTGGCGCAGCCCCAGCATTTT. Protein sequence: CASSSGEVAQPQHF.

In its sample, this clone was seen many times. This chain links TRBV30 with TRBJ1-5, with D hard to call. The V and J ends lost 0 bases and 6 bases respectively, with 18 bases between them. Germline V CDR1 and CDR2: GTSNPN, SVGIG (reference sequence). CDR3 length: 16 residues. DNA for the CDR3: TGTGCCTGGAGTGTATATCACCCTACGATACGTCAGCCCCAGCATTTT. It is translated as CAWSVYHPTIRQPQHF.

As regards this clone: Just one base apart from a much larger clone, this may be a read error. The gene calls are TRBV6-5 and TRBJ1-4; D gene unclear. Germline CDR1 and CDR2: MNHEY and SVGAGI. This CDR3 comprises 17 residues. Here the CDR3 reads CVSSYPKVEADNEKLFF. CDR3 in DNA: TGTGTCAGCAGTTACCCCAAGGTTGAAGCCGATAATGAAAAACTGTTTTTT.

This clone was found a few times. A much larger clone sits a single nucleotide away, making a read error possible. CDR3 bases: TGCAGTGCTGGAGATCCGCGCGGGGTAAACACCGGGGAGCTGTTTTTT. Translating gives CSAGDPRGVNTGELFF. V is TRBV20-1 and J is TRBJ2-2; weak D call: TRBD2 (6 bases). Germline V gene data show CDR1 as DFQATT and CDR2 as SNEGSKA (reference sequence). The CDR3 contains 16 residues.

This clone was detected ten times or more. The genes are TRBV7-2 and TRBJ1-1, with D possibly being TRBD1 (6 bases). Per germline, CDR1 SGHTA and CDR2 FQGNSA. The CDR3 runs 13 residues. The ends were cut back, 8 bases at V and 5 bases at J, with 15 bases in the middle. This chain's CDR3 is CASLGGMRTEAFF. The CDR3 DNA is TGTGCCAGCTTAGGGGGGATGCGGACTGAAGCTTTCTTT.

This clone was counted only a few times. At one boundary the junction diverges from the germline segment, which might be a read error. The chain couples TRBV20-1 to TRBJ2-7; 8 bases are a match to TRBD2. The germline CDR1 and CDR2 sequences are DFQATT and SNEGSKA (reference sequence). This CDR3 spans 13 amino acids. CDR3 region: CSARVLAEPEHYF. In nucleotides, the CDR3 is TGCAGTGCTAGGGTACTAGCGGAGCCAGAGCACTACTTC.